This TCR beta chain was documented in a study of Graves' ophthalmopathy and Graves' hyperthyroidism. The wider study: Stable hyperthyroid donors showed no ophthalmopathy during 18 months follow-up.

The study's findings and limits: Ophthalmopathy progression was predicted by the model at 60% to 71% sensitivity and about 72% specificity. The majority of expanded thyroid clonotypes above 0.001 frequency also occurred in blood.

Clinical symptoms, serum thyroxine, TRAb, thyroid ultrasound and orbital computed tomography formed the basis of diagnosis. The study amplified TCR beta CDR3 regions using RNA transcripts. HTBI-primed RT-PCR formed the first round, and a multiplex PCR formed the second. Each CDR3 protein gets one entry after TCRdb re-called the multiplex PCR reads with MiXCR. There are around 1,000,000 distinct CDR3 sequences in the sample; about two fifths occur only once, and roughly 10% lies in the top ten. This clonotype was seen ten or more times. Its specificity is not known. V was trimmed by 6 bases and J by 5 bases, leaving 16 bases between them. CDR1 MNHNS and CDR2 SASEGT come from the germline V gene. CDR3 length: 14 residues.

The chain combines TRBV6-1 with TRBJ2-5; D may correspond to TRBD1 or TRBD2 (5 bases each). The sequencing sample was made of peripheral blood or thyroid tissue (not recorded which). The receptor was derived from an adult man with Graves' hyperthyroidism. CDR3 sequence reads: CASSVGTTWETQYF. The CDR3 DNA follows: TGTGCCAGCAGCGTCGGGACCACTTGGGAGACCCAGTACTTC.